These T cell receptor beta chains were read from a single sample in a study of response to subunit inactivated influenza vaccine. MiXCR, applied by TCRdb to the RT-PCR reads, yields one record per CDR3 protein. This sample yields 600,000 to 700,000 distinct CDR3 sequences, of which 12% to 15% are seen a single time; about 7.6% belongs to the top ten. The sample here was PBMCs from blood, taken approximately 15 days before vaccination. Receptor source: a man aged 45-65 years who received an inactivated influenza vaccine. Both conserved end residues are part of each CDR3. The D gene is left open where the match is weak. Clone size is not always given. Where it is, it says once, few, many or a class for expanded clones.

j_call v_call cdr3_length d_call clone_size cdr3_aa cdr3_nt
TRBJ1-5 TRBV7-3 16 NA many CASTADGDYSNQPQHF TGTGCCAGCACCGCGGACGGGGACTATAGCAATCAGCCCCAGCATTTT
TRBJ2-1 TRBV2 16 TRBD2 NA CASSEMMASGGNEQFF TGTGCCAGCAGTGAAATGATGGCTAGCGGGGGGAATGAGCAGTTCTTC
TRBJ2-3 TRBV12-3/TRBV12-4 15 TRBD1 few CASIISGQGRDTQYF TGTGCCAGCATCATTTCGGGACAGGGCAGAGATACGCAGTATTTT
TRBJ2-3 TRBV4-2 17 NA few CASSQGTGGQGTDTQYF TGTGCCAGCAGCCAAGGTACCGGTGGGCAGGGGACAGATACGCAGTATTTT
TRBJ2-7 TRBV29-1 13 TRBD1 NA CSARSGQGPEQYF TGCAGCGCCCGCTCGGGACAGGGTCCCGAGCAGTACTTC
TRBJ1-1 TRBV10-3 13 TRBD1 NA CAISPDRESEAFF TGTGCCATCAGCCCCGACAGGGAGTCTGAAGCTTTCTTT
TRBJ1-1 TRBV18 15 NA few CASSPSLGGNTEAFF TGTGCCAGCTCACCATCCCTTGGGGGGAACACTGAAGCTTTCTTT
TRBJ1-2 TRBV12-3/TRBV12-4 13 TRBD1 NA CASTVTGRDGYTF TGTGCCAGCACCGTGACAGGGCGGGATGGCTACACCTTC
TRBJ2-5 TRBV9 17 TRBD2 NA CASSTSPPAGGKETQYF TGTGCCAGCAGCACCTCCCCCCCAGCGGGAGGAAAAGAGACCCAGTACTTC
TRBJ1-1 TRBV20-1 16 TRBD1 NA CSAQVAQGALNTEAFF TGCAGTGCTCAAGTTGCTCAGGGGGCCCTGAACACTGAAGCTTTCTTT
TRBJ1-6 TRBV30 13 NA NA CAWSVEANSPLHF TGTGCCTGGAGTGTGGAGGCCAATTCACCCCTCCACTTT
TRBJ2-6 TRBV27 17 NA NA CASSLSIPGAGANVLTF TGTGCCAGCAGTTTATCGATTCCGGGGGCTGGGGCCAACGTCCTGACTTTC
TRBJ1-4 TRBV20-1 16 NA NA CCARNPVPTTNEKLFF TGCTGTGCTAGAAACCCGGTCCCAACAACTAATGAAAAACTGTTTTTT
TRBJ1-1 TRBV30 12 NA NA CAWSVPGGKAFF TGTGCCTGGAGTGTACCCGGGGGAAAAGCTTTCTTT
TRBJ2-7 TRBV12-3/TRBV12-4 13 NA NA CASSPYAPNEQYF TGTGCCAGCAGCCCTTATGCCCCGAACGAGCAGTACTTC
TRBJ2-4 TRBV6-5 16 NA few CASSSGSNKAKNIQYF TGTGCCAGCAGTTCCGGTAGTAACAAAGCCAAAAACATTCAGTACTTC